This passage covers 26 T cell receptor beta chains from one sample sequenced in a study of shared T cell receptors in the human thymus. Assay used: immunoSEQ multiplex PCR; TCRdb lists only in-frame clones, some missing. The table shows roughly 410,000 clones, with about 95% occurring only once. The sample was thymocytes. These receptor sequences come from a human donor.

This sequence joins TRBV6-5 and TRBJ1-1, with D perhaps TRBD1 (6 bases). V lost 6 bases and J 1 base, leaving 12 bases between the germline ends. Germline V gives CDR1 MNHEY, CDR2 SVGAGI. The CDR3 runs 14 residues. CDR3 sequence: CASSRTATNTEAFF. The CDR3 nucleotides are TGTGCCAGCAGCCGGACAGCGACGAACACTGAAGCTTTCTTT.

J is TRBJ2-7 and V is TRBV6-6; the D gene is possibly TRBD2 (6 bases). This CDR3 contains 16 residues. Trimming cost V 5 bases and J 5 bases, with 22 bases left between them. Looked up from germline, CDR1 is MNHNY and CDR2 is SVGAGI (reference sequence). CDR3 amino acids: CASSPPWGDEKDEQYF. In nucleotides, the CDR3 is TGTGCCAGCAGTCCCCCGTGGGGGGACGAGAAGGACGAGCAGTACTTC.

This chain links TRBV2 with TRBJ1-3; D gene unclear. V shed 4 bases and J shed 0 bases, with 10 bases lying between them. Per the germline V gene, CDR1 is SNHLY and CDR2 is FYNNEI. The CDR3 has 15 residues. CDR3 in amino acids: CASSVDGSSGNTIYF. The CDR3 DNA sequence: TGTGCCAGCAGTGTAGACGGAAGCTCTGGAAACACCATATATTTT.

The V and J genes are TRBV28 and TRBJ1-5; TRBD1 aligns across 9 bases. With 11 bases clipped from V and 2 bases from J, the junction kept 13 bases outside the gene matches. From germline, CDR1 is MDHEN and CDR2 SYDVKM. The CDR3 contains 16 residues. CDR3 sequence: CAGGPGQGSGNQPQHF. In DNA form, the CDR3 reads TGTGCCGGGGGTCCGGGACAGGGTAGTGGCAATCAGCCCCAGCATTTT.

The chain carries TRBV27 and TRBJ2-3; no clear D. This CDR3 region has 16 residues. CDR1 and CDR2 (germline): MNHEY, SMNVEV (reference sequence). V lost 3 bases and J 1 base, leaving 14 bases between the germline ends. CDR3 nucleotide sequence: TGTGCCAGCAGTTTTTTGGCGGATGTCGGCACAGATACGCAGTATTTT. This gives the protein CASSFLADVGTDTQYF.

The V call is TRBV6-5, the J call TRBJ2-1, with TRBD2 as a possible D gene (5 bases). Looked up from germline, CDR1 is MNHEY and CDR2 is SVGAGI. The CDR3 runs to 15 residues. The germline V and J ends were trimmed by 5 bases and 8 bases, with 19 bases remaining between them. In DNA form, the CDR3 reads TGTGCCAGCAGTATAGGACTTCCTGGCACGGATGAGCAGTTCTTC. Its translation: CASSIGLPGTDEQFF.

This chain uses TRBV23-1 with TRBJ2-7, with a possible D match to TRBD1 (5 bases). TRBV23-1 is an ORF, with its function uncertain. The CDR3 is made up of 14 amino acids. V gave up 2 bases and J gave up 2 bases, with 10 bases separating them. Here the CDR3 reads CASSQRTKPYEQYF. The DNA of the CDR3 is TGCGCCAGCAGTCAACGGACAAAGCCCTACGAGCAGTACTTC.

The CDR3 region is CASSLRHSNQPQHF. The DNA for the CDR3 is TGTGCCAGCAGCTTACGACATAGCAATCAGCCCCAGCATTTT. V usage is TRBV5-8 and J usage is TRBJ1-5; D remains unclear. There are 14 residues in the CDR3. The ends were cut back, 2 bases at V and 0 bases at J, with 6 bases in the middle. Germline V lookup: CDR1 SGHTS, CDR2 YDEGEE.

The chain links TRBV15 to TRBJ1-1; D is perhaps TRBD1 (5 bases). The CDR3 has 15 amino acids. Trimming stripped 3 bases from V and 3 bases from J, with 14 bases between. Per germline, CDR1 LNHNV and CDR2 YYDKDF (reference sequence). The CDR3 loop is CATSRTRGAHTEAFF. The CDR3 DNA is TGTGCCACCAGCAGGACCCGAGGGGCGCACACTGAAGCTTTCTTT.

V usage is TRBV27 and J usage is TRBJ2-2, with 10 bases identical to TRBD2. CDR3 size: 13 residues. Germline lookup yields CDR1 MNHEY and CDR2 SMNVEV (reference sequence). Trimming removed 7 bases from V and 10 bases from J; junction bases left unmatched: 6. CDR3 loop: CASKLAGQEELFF. CDR3 in DNA: TGTGCCAGCAAACTAGCGGGACAGGAGGAGCTGTTTTTT.

CDR3 DNA: TGCGCCAGCAGTACGAGGGGGTCTCAGCCCCAGCATTTT. Translation: CASSTRGSQPQHF. The genes are TRBV10-2 and TRBJ1-5, with a tentative D call TRBD1 (6 bases). The CDR3 is 13 residues long. The ends were cut back, 5 bases at V and 6 bases at J, with 11 bases in the middle. The V gene's germline CDR1 is WSHSY and CDR2 SAAADI.

The chain couples TRBV28 to TRBJ2-7; D call uncertain. V lost 2 bases and J lost 0, with 11 bases in between. CDR3 length: 15 amino acids. Germline values: CDR1 MDHEN, CDR2 SYDVKM. The CDR3, as DNA: TGTGCCAGCAGTTTACTGGACCGAGCCTCCTACGAGCAGTACTTC. Its translation: CASSLLDRASYEQYF.

This chain uses TRBV11-2 with TRBJ2-1; 8 bases line up with TRBD1. The trim removed 7 bases at V and 5 bases at J, leaving 16 bases unmatched. The CDR3 runs 17 residues. Germline CDR1 reads SGHAT; CDR2 reads FQNNGV. CDR3: CASTIDRGRLGDNEQFF. The CDR3 DNA is TGTGCCAGCACCATAGACAGGGGACGGTTAGGTGACAATGAGCAGTTCTTC.

The chain links TRBV11-1 to TRBJ1-2, with TRBD1 matching 7 bases. This CDR3 contains 13 residues. The germline CDR1 and CDR2 sequences are SGHAT and FQDESV (reference sequence). V shed 5 bases, J shed 5 bases, and the junction held 5 bases outside the gene matches. This chain's CDR3 is CASSPGQLYGYTF. CDR3 coding DNA: TGTGCCAGCAGCCCGGGACAGCTTTATGGCTACACCTTC.

The gene calls are TRBV27 and TRBJ1-1; 9 nucleotides line up with TRBD1. V dropped 4 bases and J dropped 5; count of bases not matched to a gene: 20. The CDR3 covers 19 residues. Germline loops: CDR1 MNHEY, CDR2 SMNVEV (reference sequence). The CDR3 loop is CASSSPPWDREKRGTEAFF. The CDR3 DNA is TGTGCCAGCAGTTCACCCCCCTGGGACAGGGAAAAGCGAGGTACTGAAGCTTTCTTT.

The CDR3 reads CATAGHTNYGYTF. The DNA of the CDR3 is TGTGCCACTGCGGGACACACGAACTATGGCTACACCTTC. The chain employs TRBV28 and TRBJ1-2, with D possibly being TRBD1 (6 bases). This CDR3 contains 13 residues. The ends were cut back, 10 bases at V and 2 bases at J, with 14 bases in the middle. The germline CDR1 and CDR2 sequences are MDHEN and SYDVKM.

The chain has TRBV20-1 and TRBJ1-2, with a tentative D call TRBD1 (5 bases). Per germline, CDR1 DFQATT and CDR2 SNEGSKA (reference sequence). V was shortened by 4 bases and J by 7 bases, with 10 bases between the two germline ends. The CDR3 has 11 amino acids. The CDR3 reads CSAIGGSGYTF. CDR3 nucleotides: TGCAGTGCTATCGGGGGTAGTGGCTACACCTTC.

This clone has just one count. The rearrangement uses TRBV15 and TRBJ2-2, with D possibly TRBD2 on 5 matching bases. The CDR3 extends over 14 amino acids. Between the trimmed V and J ends, which lost 0 bases and 7 bases, there was a span of 9 bases. Germline values: CDR1 LNHNV, CDR2 YYDKDF (reference sequence). The CDR3 nucleotides are TGTGCCACCAGCAGAGATCACGGGATCGGGGAGCTGTTTTTT. It is translated as CATSRDHGIGELFF.

J is TRBJ2-5 and V is TRBV29-1; 8 positions agree with TRBD2. The CDR3 runs to 17 residues. V lost 3 bases, J lost 4 bases, and 16 bases stayed unmatched. The germline gives CDR1 SQVTM, CDR2 ANQGSEA. The CDR3 loop reads CSVEGKAGAKFRETQYF. DNA for the CDR3: TGCAGCGTTGAGGGGAAAGCGGGAGCGAAATTCCGAGAGACCCAGTACTTC.

This sequence joins TRBV5-6 and TRBJ2-3, with TRBD2 as a possible D gene (5 bases). CDR1 is SGHDT and CDR2 is YYEEEE in the germline V gene. V lost 0 bases to trimming and J lost 4 bases, with 15 bases between them. CDR3 length: 16 residues. The CDR3, as DNA: TGTGCCAGCAGCTTGGTAACGGGAAGGTCAGCAGATACGCAGTATTTT. Its translation: CASSLVTGRSADTQYF.

V usage is TRBV6-5 and J usage is TRBJ2-1, with D perhaps given as TRBD1 or TRBD2 (6 bases each). V lost 8 bases to trimming and J lost 4 bases, with 15 bases between them. CDR3 size: 14 residues. The germline gives CDR1 MNHEY, CDR2 SVGAGI. CDR3 DNA: TGTGCCAGCGTGGCCCGGGGGCCTTACAATGAGCAGTTCTTC. Its translation: CASVARGPYNEQFF.

This clone was found once. This chain joins TRBV7-9 and TRBJ1-1; maybe TRBD1 (6 bases). The length of the CDR3 is 15 residues. The germline V and J ends were trimmed by 0 bases and 0 bases, with 8 bases remaining between them. Germline lookup yields CDR1 SEHNR and CDR2 FQNEAQ (reference sequence). The CDR3 DNA sequence: TGTGCCAGCAGCTTAGCGCAGGGGCTGAACACTGAAGCTTTCTTT. It is translated as CASSLAQGLNTEAFF.

The gene calls are TRBV18 and TRBJ1-1, with D tentatively TRBD1 (5 bases). Trimming removed 3 bases from V and 4 bases from J, with 18 bases in between. Looked up from germline, CDR1 is KGHSH and CDR2 is LQKENI. The CDR3 has 16 amino acids. The CDR3 DNA sequence: TGTGCCAGCTCACCTTTCCCGAGGGGCGGAGGCACTGAAGCTTTCTTT. It encodes CASSPFPRGGGTEAFF.

This sequence joins TRBV2 and TRBJ1-1; the D is unclear. This CDR3 has 12 residues. Trimming removed 4 bases from V and 3 bases from J, with 6 bases in between. Germline-derived CDR1 and CDR2 are SNHLY and FYNNEI. CDR3 DNA: TGTGCCAGCAGTGCGACGTACACTGAAGCTTTCTTT. Protein: CASSATYTEAFF.

This chain uses TRBV28 with TRBJ2-5; no clear D. From germline, CDR1 is MDHEN and CDR2 SYDVKM. Trimming took off 3 bases at V and 5 bases at J, with 16 bases between the two ends. This CDR3 is built from 15 residues. The CDR3 DNA reads as TGTGCCAGCAGTTTGCGCATGGGGAAATTGGAGACCCAGTACTTC. It codes for CASSLRMGKLETQYF.

The rearrangement joins TRBV7-2 to TRBJ1-2; the D gene is possibly TRBD1 (6 bases). Looked up from germline, CDR1 is SGHTA and CDR2 is FQGNSA. The CDR3 length is 13 residues. Trimming took off 9 bases at V and 6 bases at J, with 17 bases between the two ends. CDR3 DNA: TGTGCCAGTTCCTGGGGGGGGCAGAATGGCTACACCTTC. It yields the protein CASSWGGQNGYTF. Together with reference TRBV7-2 and TRBJ1-2, the CDR3 gives the full variable domain: GAGVSQSPSNKVTEKGKDVELRCDPISGHTALYWYRQSLGQGLEFLIYFQGNSAPDKSGLPSDRFSAERTGGSVSTLTIQRTQQEDSAVYLCASSWGGQNGYTFGSGTRLTVV.